Listed below are T cell receptor beta chains from one sample, sequenced in a study of OX40 agonist ivuxolimab in advanced cancers. Clones were sequenced by immunoSEQ multiplex PCR, and TCRdb holds only the in-frame ones, with some missing. The data contain 70,000 to 85,000 clones, over 85% of them singletons. The specimen was CD4+ or CD8+ T cells sorted from blood, collected in a trial of the OX40 agonist ivuxolimab. These receptors all come from an adult with an advanced solid tumor such as melanoma, head and neck, liver or kidney cancer. CDR3s include the opening cysteine and the closing phenylalanine or tryptophan. Fields, in order: J gene, clone size, D gene, V gene, CDR3 DNA, CDR3 protein. The D gene is left open where the match is weak. The listing skips clone size in some rows; elsewhere it reads once, few, many or a size class.

J gene: TRBJ1-1
clone size: .
D gene: .
V gene: TRBV6-5
CDR3 DNA: TGTGCCAGCAGGTTCGCAGGGAGAGCTTTCTTT
CDR3 protein: CASRFAGRAFF

J gene: TRBJ2-7
clone size: .
D gene: .
V gene: TRBV28
CDR3 DNA: TGTGCCAGCAGTTTCCCCTTGAGGGGGACGACGGACGAGCAGTACTTC
CDR3 protein: CASSFPLRGTTDEQYF

J gene: TRBJ2-3
clone size: once
D gene: .
V gene: TRBV5-1
CDR3 DNA: TGCGCCAGCAGCCTAGGTCGGAGCGAGGCAGATACGCAGTATTTT
CDR3 protein: CASSLGRSEADTQYF

J gene: TRBJ2-1
clone size: once
D gene: TRBD2
V gene: TRBV6-4
CDR3 DNA: TGTGCCAGCAGGAGACCGGGACTAGAGGCCCCCCACAATAATGAGCAGTTCTTC
CDR3 protein: CASRRPGLEAPHNNEQFF

J gene: TRBJ1-5
clone size: .
D gene: TRBD1
V gene: TRBV2
CDR3 DNA: TGTGCCAGCAGTTTGGGGACAGGGAGGCAGCCCCAGCATTTT
CDR3 protein: CASSLGTGRQPQHF

J gene: TRBJ2-5
clone size: .
D gene: TRBD2
V gene: TRBV5-1
CDR3 DNA: TGCGCCAGCAGTGATCTAGCGGGAGGAGAGACCCAGTACTTC
CDR3 protein: CASSDLAGGETQYF

J gene: TRBJ2-1
clone size: .
D gene: .
V gene: TRBV5-6
CDR3 DNA: TGTGCCAGCAGCACCCTAATAGAAAGCTCCTACAATGAGCAGTTCTTC
CDR3 protein: CASSTLIESSYNEQFF

J gene: TRBJ2-7
clone size: .
D gene: .
V gene: TRBV5-4
CDR3 DNA: TGTGCCAGCAGCTCCGGGACCAAATACGAGCAGTACTTC
CDR3 protein: CASSSGTKYEQYF

J gene: TRBJ2-7
clone size: .
D gene: .
V gene: TRBV7-9
CDR3 DNA: TGTGCCAGCAGCCCCTCACCGGGATACTCCTACGAGCAGTACTTC
CDR3 protein: CASSPSPGYSYEQYF

J gene: TRBJ1-5
clone size: once
D gene: .
V gene: TRBV6-1
CDR3 DNA: TGTGCCAGCAGTCCCGGGACGATGGGTAATCAGCCCCAGCATTTT
CDR3 protein: CASSPGTMGNQPQHF

J gene: TRBJ1-1
clone size: .
D gene: .
V gene: TRBV10-3
CDR3 DNA: TGTGCCATCAGTGAGCGGGGGGCCCGTTCCTTT
CDR3 protein: CAISERGARSF

J gene: TRBJ1-2
clone size: .
D gene: TRBD1
V gene: TRBV4-3
CDR3 DNA: TGCGCCAGCGGGATACAGGGGGATGGCTACACCTTC
CDR3 protein: CASGIQGDGYTF

J gene: TRBJ2-2
clone size: .
D gene: .
V gene: TRBV7-9
CDR3 DNA: TGTGCCAGCAGCTCTAACACCGGGGAGCTGTTTTTT
CDR3 protein: CASSSNTGELFF

J gene: TRBJ2-1
clone size: .
D gene: .
V gene: TRBV18
CDR3 DNA: TGTGCCAGCTCACCCCCCACCTACAATGAGCAGTTCTTC
CDR3 protein: CASSPPTYNEQFF

J gene: TRBJ2-2
clone size: few
D gene: TRBD2
V gene: TRBV15
CDR3 DNA: TGTGCCACCAGGCCGGGGGGGATCTTAGGCGGGGAGCTGTTTTTT
CDR3 protein: CATRPGGILGGELFF

J gene: TRBJ2-3
clone size: .
D gene: .
V gene: TRBV11-3
CDR3 DNA: TGTGCCAGCAGCCTTCAACCCTACCCTAGCACAGATACGCAGTATTTT
CDR3 protein: CASSLQPYPSTDTQYF

J gene: TRBJ2-7
clone size: .
D gene: TRBD2
V gene: TRBV4-3
CDR3 DNA: TGCGCCAGCAGCCAAGATGGGGCTAGCGGGACCTACGAGCAGTACTTC
CDR3 protein: CASSQDGASGTYEQYF

J gene: TRBJ2-5
clone size: .
D gene: TRBD1
V gene: TRBV7-2
CDR3 DNA: TGTGCCAGCAGCCGGGGACAGCAAGAGACCCAGTACTTC
CDR3 protein: CASSRGQQETQYF

J gene: TRBJ2-5
clone size: .
D gene: TRBD2
V gene: TRBV29-1
CDR3 DNA: TGCAGCGTTGTTTTACTAGCGGGAGGGCCCGGGGAGACCCAGTACTTC
CDR3 protein: CSVVLLAGGPGETQYF

J gene: TRBJ2-4
clone size: .
D gene: .
V gene: TRBV7-3
CDR3 DNA: TGTGCCAGCAGCTTACTCCAGCCCTTAGCCAAAAACATTCAGTACTTC
CDR3 protein: CASSLLQPLAKNIQYF

J gene: TRBJ2-4
clone size: .
D gene: .
V gene: TRBV29-1
CDR3 DNA: TGCAGCGTTGCATTAGCCAAAAACATTCAGTACTTC
CDR3 protein: CSVALAKNIQYF

J gene: TRBJ2-2
clone size: .
D gene: TRBD2
V gene: TRBV19
CDR3 DNA: TGTGCCAGTAGTATAAAGCCCGGACTAGCGGGGGAGCTGTTTTTT
CDR3 protein: CASSIKPGLAGELFF

J gene: TRBJ2-7
clone size: .
D gene: .
V gene: TRBV11-2
CDR3 DNA: TGTGCCAGCAGCTTAGTTCGAGGGGGTTCCTACGAGCAGTACTTC
CDR3 protein: CASSLVRGGSYEQYF

J gene: TRBJ1-2
clone size: .
D gene: .
V gene: TRBV4-3
CDR3 DNA: TGCGCCAGCAGCCAAACGGGACAAACTGGCTACACCTTC
CDR3 protein: CASSQTGQTGYTF

J gene: TRBJ1-1
clone size: few
D gene: .
V gene: TRBV19
CDR3 DNA: TGTGCCAGTAGTATAGAGGGCGTGGGGGACACTGAAGCTTTCTTT
CDR3 protein: CASSIEGVGDTEAFF

J gene: TRBJ1-6
clone size: once
D gene: TRBD1
V gene: TRBV6-6
CDR3 DNA: TGTGCCAGCAGTCCACAGGGGGCCTGGAGTGGTTCACCCCTCCACTTT
CDR3 protein: CASSPQGAWSGSPLHF

J gene: TRBJ1-1
clone size: .
D gene: .
V gene: TRBV7-2
CDR3 DNA: TGTGCCAGCAGCTTAAGTCCGGGGGCGGGAACTGAAGCTTTCTTT
CDR3 protein: CASSLSPGAGTEAFF

J gene: TRBJ1-2
clone size: .
D gene: .
V gene: TRBV7-2
CDR3 DNA: TGTGCCAGCAGCTTAGGAGGGGGGGCGTACTATGGCTACACCTTC
CDR3 protein: CASSLGGGAYYGYTF

J gene: TRBJ1-5
clone size: .
D gene: .
V gene: TRBV28
CDR3 DNA: TGTGCCAGCAGTTCCCTGGGCAGGGGAGCGGGTCAGCCCCAGCATTTT
CDR3 protein: CASSSLGRGAGQPQHF

J gene: TRBJ2-7
clone size: once
D gene: TRBD2
V gene: TRBV5-1
CDR3 DNA: TGCGCCAGCAGCCCGGGACTAGCGATCTCCTACGAGCAGTACTTC
CDR3 protein: CASSPGLAISYEQYF

J gene: TRBJ2-7
clone size: .
D gene: TRBD2
V gene: TRBV19
CDR3 DNA: TGTGCCAGTAGTACATTAGCGGGAGCAGCAGTCGAGCAGTACTTC
CDR3 protein: CASSTLAGAAVEQYF

J gene: TRBJ2-7
clone size: .
D gene: TRBD2
V gene: TRBV7-9
CDR3 DNA: TGTGCCAGCAGCTCCAAGAAAGGGACTAGCGACTACGAGCAGTACTTC
CDR3 protein: CASSSKKGTSDYEQYF

J gene: TRBJ2-3
clone size: once
D gene: TRBD1
V gene: TRBV28
CDR3 DNA: TGTGCCAGCAGTTTTCCGCAGGGGGCAGATACGCAGTATTTT
CDR3 protein: CASSFPQGADTQYF

J gene: TRBJ1-5
clone size: .
D gene: .
V gene: TRBV7-2
CDR3 DNA: TGTGCCAGCAGCTTAGGCACGATTGCTAATCAGCCCCAGCATTTT
CDR3 protein: CASSLGTIANQPQHF

J gene: TRBJ2-3
clone size: .
D gene: TRBD2
V gene: TRBV15
CDR3 DNA: TGTGCCACCAGCAGGGGGATAGCGGGAGATACGCAGTATTTT
CDR3 protein: CATSRGIAGDTQYF

J gene: TRBJ2-2
clone size: .
D gene: TRBD2
V gene: TRBV4-3
CDR3 DNA: TGCGCCAGCAGCCAACCTAGCGGGAGGTTCACCGGGGAGCTGTTTTTT
CDR3 protein: CASSQPSGRFTGELFF

J gene: TRBJ1-3
clone size: .
D gene: .
V gene: TRBV6-6
CDR3 DNA: TGTGCCAGCAGTTCGACAGCTGGAAACACCATATATTTT
CDR3 protein: CASSSTAGNTIYF

J gene: TRBJ2-3
clone size: .
D gene: TRBD2
V gene: TRBV6-5
CDR3 DNA: TGTGCCAGCAGTTACTTACTAGCGACTAGCACAGATACGCAGTATTTT
CDR3 protein: CASSYLLATSTDTQYF

J gene: TRBJ1-5
clone size: .
D gene: .
V gene: TRBV6-6
CDR3 DNA: TGTGCCAGCGGAGGGCATAGCAATCAGCCCCAGCATTTT
CDR3 protein: CASGGHSNQPQHF

J gene: TRBJ1-5
clone size: .
D gene: TRBD1
V gene: TRBV18
CDR3 DNA: TGTGCCAGCTCACTAGGGCAGGGGGCCAGCAATCAGCCCCAGCATTTT
CDR3 protein: CASSLGQGASNQPQHF

J gene: TRBJ1-2
clone size: .
D gene: TRBD1
V gene: TRBV6-6
CDR3 DNA: TGTGCCAGCAGCGGGACAGCTTCCTATGGCTACACCTTC
CDR3 protein: CASSGTASYGYTF

J gene: TRBJ2-7
clone size: .
D gene: .
V gene: TRBV7-2
CDR3 DNA: TGTGCCAGCAGCTTAGAGCGGGTCCCCTCCTACGAGCAGTACTTC
CDR3 protein: CASSLERVPSYEQYF

J gene: TRBJ2-7
clone size: .
D gene: .
V gene: TRBV7-3
CDR3 DNA: TGTGCCAGCAGCTCCGGGGGCGAGCAGTACTTC
CDR3 protein: CASSSGGEQYF

J gene: TRBJ2-7
clone size: .
D gene: TRBD1
V gene: TRBV15
CDR3 DNA: TGTGCCACCAGCAGAAATACAGGGGGGTACGAGCAGTACTTC
CDR3 protein: CATSRNTGGYEQYF

J gene: TRBJ2-1
clone size: few
D gene: .
V gene: TRBV2
CDR3 DNA: TGTGCCAGCAGTATAGACTTGGGGTCCTACAATGAGCAGTTCTTC
CDR3 protein: CASSIDLGSYNEQFF